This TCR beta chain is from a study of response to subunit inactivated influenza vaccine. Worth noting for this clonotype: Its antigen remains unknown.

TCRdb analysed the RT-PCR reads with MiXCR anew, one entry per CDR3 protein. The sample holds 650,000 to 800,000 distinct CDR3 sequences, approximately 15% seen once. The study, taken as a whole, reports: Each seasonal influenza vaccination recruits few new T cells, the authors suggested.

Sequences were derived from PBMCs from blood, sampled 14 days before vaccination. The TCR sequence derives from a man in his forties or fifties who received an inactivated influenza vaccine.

The CDR3 DNA reads TGCAGTGCTAGAGATCCACCCGTTTCCTACAATGAGCAGTTCTTC. Protein product: CSARDPPVSYNEQFF. The rearrangement links TRBV20-1 to TRBJ2-1; D call uncertain. With 0 bases removed from V and 1 base from J, the gap between germline ends came to 10 bases. The CDR3 contains 15 residues. Germline-derived CDR1 and CDR2 are DFQATT and SNEGSKA (reference sequence).